The clone carrying this T cell receptor beta chain was seen more than once but under ten times. Germline V lookup: CDR1 MGHDK, CDR2 SYGVNS. The ends were cut back, 3 bases at V and 6 bases at J, with 6 bases in the middle. This CDR3 region has 12 residues. This sample was included in a study of T cell changes during pregnancy in multiple sclerosis. Clones were read by immunoSEQ multiplex PCR, and TCRdb kept only the in-frame ones, dropping some. The table shows approximately 43,000 clones, with under 90% occurring only once. The TCR was taken from a female donor with multiple sclerosis, enrolled in a pregnancy study. V gene TRBV25-1 combines with J gene TRBJ1-3, with no clear D. Here the sequenced sample was CD4+ T cells from peripheral blood mononuclear cells, taken before pregnancy. CDR3 amino acids: CASSDSSNTIYF. CDR3 DNA: TGTGCCAGCAGTGATTCTTCAAACACCATATATTTT. Together with reference TRBV25-1 and TRBJ1-3, the CDR3 gives the full variable domain: EADIYQTPRYLVIGTGKKITLECSQTMGHDKMYWYQQDPGMELHLIHYSYGVNSTEKGDLSSESTVSRIRTEHFPLTLESARPSHTSQYLCASSDSSNTIYFGEGSWLTVV.